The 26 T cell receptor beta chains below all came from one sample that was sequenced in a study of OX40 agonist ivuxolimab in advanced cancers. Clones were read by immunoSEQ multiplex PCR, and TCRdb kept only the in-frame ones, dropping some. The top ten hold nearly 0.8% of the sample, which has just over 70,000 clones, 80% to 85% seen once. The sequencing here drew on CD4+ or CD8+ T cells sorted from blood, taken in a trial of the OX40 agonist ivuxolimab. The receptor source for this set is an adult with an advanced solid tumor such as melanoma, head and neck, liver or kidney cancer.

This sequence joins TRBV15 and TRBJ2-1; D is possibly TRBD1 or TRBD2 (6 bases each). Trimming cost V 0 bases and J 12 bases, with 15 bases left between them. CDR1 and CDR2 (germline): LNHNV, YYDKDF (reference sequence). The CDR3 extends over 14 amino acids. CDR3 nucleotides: TGTGCCACCAGCAGAGATCGAGGGGGGACAAGGCAGTTCTTC. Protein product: CATSRDRGGTRQFF.

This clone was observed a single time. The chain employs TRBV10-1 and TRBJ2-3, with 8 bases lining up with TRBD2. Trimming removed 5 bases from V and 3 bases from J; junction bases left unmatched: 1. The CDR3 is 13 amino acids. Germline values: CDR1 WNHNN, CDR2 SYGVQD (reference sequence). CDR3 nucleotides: TGCGCCAGCAGTCGGGAGGGGACAGATACGCAGTATTTT. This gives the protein CASSREGTDTQYF.

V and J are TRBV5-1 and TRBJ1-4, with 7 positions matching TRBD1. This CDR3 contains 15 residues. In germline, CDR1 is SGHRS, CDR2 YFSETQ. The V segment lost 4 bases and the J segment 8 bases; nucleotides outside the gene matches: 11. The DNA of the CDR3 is TGCGCCAGCAGCACGCAAGGACAGGTCGGCGAAAAACTGTTTTTT. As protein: CASSTQGQVGEKLFF. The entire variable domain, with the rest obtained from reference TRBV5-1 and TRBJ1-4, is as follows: KAGVTQTPRYLIKTRGQQVTLSCSPISGHRSVSWYQQTPGQGLQFLFEYFSETQRNKGNFPGRFSGRQFSNSRSEMNVSTLELGDSALYLCASSTQGQVGEKLFFGSGTQLSVL.

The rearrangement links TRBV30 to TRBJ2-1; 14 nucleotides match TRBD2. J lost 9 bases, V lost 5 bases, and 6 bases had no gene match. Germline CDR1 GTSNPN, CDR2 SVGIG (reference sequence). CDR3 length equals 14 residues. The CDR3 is CAWERTSGGFEQFF. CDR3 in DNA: TGTGCCTGGGAGAGGACTAGCGGGGGGTTTGAGCAGTTCTTC.

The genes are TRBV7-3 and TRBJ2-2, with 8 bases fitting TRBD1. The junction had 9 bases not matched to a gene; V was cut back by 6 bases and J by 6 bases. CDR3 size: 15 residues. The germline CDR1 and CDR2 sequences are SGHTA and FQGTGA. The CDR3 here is CASSTGGGRAGELFF. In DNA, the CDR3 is TGTGCCAGCAGTACAGGGGGAGGAAGGGCCGGGGAGCTGTTTTTT.

The CDR3 reads CASSLGPGGTDTQYF. The CDR3, as DNA: TGTGCCAGCAGCTTAGGGCCCGGGGGGACAGATACGCAGTATTTT. The gene calls are TRBV7-3 and TRBJ2-3; 7 bases match TRBD2. The CDR3 runs to 15 residues. The germline V gene has CDR1 SGHTA and CDR2 FQGTGA. With 2 bases clipped from V and 3 bases from J, the junction kept 5 bases outside the gene matches. The full variable domain, completed using reference TRBV7-3 and TRBJ2-3, is GAGVSQTPSNKVTEKGKYVELRCDPISGHTALYWYRQSLGQGPEFLIYFQGTGAADDSGLPNDRFFAVRPEGSVSTLKIQRTERGDSAVYLCASSLGPGGTDTQYFGPGTRLTVL.

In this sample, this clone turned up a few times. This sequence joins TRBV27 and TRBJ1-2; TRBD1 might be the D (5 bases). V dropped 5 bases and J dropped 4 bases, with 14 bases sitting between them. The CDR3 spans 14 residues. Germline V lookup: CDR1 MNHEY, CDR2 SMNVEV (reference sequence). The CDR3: CASSPTRDFYGYTF. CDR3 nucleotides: TGTGCCAGCAGTCCCACCCGGGACTTCTATGGCTACACCTTC.

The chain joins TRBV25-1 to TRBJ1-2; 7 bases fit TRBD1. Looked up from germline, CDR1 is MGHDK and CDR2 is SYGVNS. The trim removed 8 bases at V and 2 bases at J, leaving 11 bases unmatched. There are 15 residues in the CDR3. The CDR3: CASLRTGSRNYGYTF. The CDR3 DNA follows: TGTGCCAGCTTACGGACAGGTTCCCGCAACTATGGCTACACCTTC.

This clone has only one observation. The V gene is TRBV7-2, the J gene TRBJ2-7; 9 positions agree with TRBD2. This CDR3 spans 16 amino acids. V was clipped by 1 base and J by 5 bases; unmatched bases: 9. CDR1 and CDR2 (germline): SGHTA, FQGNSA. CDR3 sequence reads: CASSLVRGSGGNEQYF. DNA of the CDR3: TGTGCCAGCAGCTTAGTTCGAGGTAGCGGGGGAAACGAGCAGTACTTC.

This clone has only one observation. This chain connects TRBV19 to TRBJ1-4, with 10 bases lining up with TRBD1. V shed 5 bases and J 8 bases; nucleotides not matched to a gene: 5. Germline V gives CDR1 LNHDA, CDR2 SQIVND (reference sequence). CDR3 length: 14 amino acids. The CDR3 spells CASSPTGGLEKLFF. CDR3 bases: TGTGCCAGTAGTCCGACAGGGGGCCTCGAAAAACTGTTTTTT. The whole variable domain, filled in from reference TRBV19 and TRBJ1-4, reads DGGITQSPKYLFRKEGQNVTLSCEQNLNHDAMYWYRQDPGQGLRLIYYSQIVNDFQKGDIAEGYSVSREKKESFPLTVTSAQKNPTAFYLCASSPTGGLEKLFFGSGTQLSVL.

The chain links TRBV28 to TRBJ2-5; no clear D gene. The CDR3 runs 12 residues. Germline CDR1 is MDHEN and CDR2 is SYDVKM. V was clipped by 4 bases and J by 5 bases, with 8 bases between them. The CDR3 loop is CASSSRQETQYF. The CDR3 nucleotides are TGTGCCAGCAGTTCCCGGCAGGAGACCCAGTACTTC.

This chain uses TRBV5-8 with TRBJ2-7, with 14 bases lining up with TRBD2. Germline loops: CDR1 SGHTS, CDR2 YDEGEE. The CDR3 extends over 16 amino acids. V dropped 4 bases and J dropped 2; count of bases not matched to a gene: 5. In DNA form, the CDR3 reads TGTGCCAGCAGCGGAGGGACTAGCGGGGGCACCTACGAGCAGTACTTC. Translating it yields CASSGGTSGGTYEQYF.

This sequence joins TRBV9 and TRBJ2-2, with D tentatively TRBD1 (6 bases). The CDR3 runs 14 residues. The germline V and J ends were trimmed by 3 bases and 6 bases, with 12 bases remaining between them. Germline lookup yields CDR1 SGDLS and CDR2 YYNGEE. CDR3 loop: CASSGGHRAGELFF. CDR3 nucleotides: TGTGCCAGCAGCGGAGGCCACAGGGCCGGGGAGCTGTTTTTT.

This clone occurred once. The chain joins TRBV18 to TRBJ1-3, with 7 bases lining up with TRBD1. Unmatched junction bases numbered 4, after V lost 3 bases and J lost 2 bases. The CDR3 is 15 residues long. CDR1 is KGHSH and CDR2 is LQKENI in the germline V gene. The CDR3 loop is CASSPIDRAGNTIYF. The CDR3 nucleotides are TGTGCCAGCTCACCGATCGACAGGGCTGGAAACACCATATATTTT.

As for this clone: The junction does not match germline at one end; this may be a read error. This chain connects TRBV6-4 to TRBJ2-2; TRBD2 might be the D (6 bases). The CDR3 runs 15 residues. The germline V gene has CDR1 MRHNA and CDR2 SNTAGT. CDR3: CASGMGPRNTGGLFF. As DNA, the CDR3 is TGTGCCAGCGGGATGGGCCCTCGGAACACCGGGGGGCTGTTTTTT.

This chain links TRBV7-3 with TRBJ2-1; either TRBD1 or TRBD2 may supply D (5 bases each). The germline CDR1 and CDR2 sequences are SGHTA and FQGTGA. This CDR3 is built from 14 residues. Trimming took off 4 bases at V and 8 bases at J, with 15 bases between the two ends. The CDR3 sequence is CASSSGTAPHEQFF. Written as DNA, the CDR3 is TGTGCCAGCAGCTCCGGGACGGCGCCGCATGAGCAGTTCTTC.

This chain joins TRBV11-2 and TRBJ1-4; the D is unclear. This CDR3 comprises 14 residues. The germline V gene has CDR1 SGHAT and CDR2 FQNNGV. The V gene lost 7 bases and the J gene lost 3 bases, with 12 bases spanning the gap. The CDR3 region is CASNKEGPNEKLFF. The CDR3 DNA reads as TGTGCCAGCAATAAAGAGGGCCCTAATGAAAAACTGTTTTTT. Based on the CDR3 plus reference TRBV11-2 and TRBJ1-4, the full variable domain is EAGVAQSPRYKIIEKRQSVAFWCNPISGHATLYWYQQILGQGPKLLIQFQNNGVVDDSQLPKDRFSAERLKGVDSTLKIQPAKLEDSAVYLCASNKEGPNEKLFFGSGTQLSVL.

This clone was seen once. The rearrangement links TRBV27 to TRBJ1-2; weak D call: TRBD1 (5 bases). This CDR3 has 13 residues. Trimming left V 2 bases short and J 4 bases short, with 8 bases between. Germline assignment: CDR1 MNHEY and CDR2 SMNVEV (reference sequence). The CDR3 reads CASSLRQGYGYTF. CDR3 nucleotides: TGTGCCAGCAGTTTAAGGCAGGGCTATGGCTACACCTTC.

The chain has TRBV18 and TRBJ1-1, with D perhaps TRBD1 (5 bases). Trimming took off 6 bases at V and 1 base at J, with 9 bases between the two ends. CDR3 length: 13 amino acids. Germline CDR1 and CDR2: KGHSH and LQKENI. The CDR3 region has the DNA TGTGCCAGCTCCCGCGGACAGAACACTGAAGCTTTCTTT. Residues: CASSRGQNTEAFF.

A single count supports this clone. The CDR3 DNA is TGTGCCAGCAGCCGTGGGGTCAAAGGCCCCCAGCATTTT. Translated, it gives CASSRGVKGPQHF. The gene calls are TRBV6-5 and TRBJ1-5; D gene unclear. The germline gives CDR1 MNHEY, CDR2 SVGAGI. CDR3 length: 13 amino acids. Trimming left V 6 bases short and J 10 bases short, with 16 bases between.

CDR3 amino acids: CASSVGTNSYEQYF. CDR3 bases: TGTGCCAGCAGCGTCGGGACTAACTCCTACGAGCAGTACTTC. The gene calls are TRBV7-3 and TRBJ2-7; TRBD2 agrees at 7 bases. This CDR3 region has 14 residues. Trimming removed 5 bases from V and 0 bases from J; junction bases left unmatched: 4. Germline values: CDR1 SGHTA, CDR2 FQGTGA.

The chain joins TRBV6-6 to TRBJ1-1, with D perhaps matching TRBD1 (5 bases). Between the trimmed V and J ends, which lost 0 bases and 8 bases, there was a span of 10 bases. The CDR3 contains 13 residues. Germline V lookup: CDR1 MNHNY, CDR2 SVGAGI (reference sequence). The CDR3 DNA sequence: TGTGCCAGCAGTTACTCTGGGGGAGAGGAAGCTTTCTTT. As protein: CASSYSGGEEAFF.

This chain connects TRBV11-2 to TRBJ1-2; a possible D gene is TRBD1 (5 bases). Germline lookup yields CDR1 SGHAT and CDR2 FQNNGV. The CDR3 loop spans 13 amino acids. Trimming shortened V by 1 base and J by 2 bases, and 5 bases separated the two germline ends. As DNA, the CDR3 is TGTGCCAGCAGCTTAGCAGGGAACTATGGCTACACCTTC. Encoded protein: CASSLAGNYGYTF.

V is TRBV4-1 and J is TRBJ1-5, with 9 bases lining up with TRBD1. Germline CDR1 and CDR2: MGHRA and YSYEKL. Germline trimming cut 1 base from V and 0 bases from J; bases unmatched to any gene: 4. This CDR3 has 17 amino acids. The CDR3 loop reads CASSQATGGDSNQPQHF. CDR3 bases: TGCGCCAGCAGCCAAGCCACAGGGGGCGATAGCAATCAGCCCCAGCATTTT.

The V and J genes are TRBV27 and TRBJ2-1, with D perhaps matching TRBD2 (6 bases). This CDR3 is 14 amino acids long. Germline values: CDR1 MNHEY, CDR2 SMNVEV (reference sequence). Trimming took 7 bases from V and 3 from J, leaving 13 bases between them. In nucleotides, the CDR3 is TGTGCCAGCAAATCCTCCGGGGGCTACAATGAGCAGTTCTTC. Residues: CASKSSGGYNEQFF.

DNA of the CDR3: TGTGCCAGCTCACCACCAACTAGCGGGGGCAATGAGCAGTTCTTC. Encoded protein: CASSPPTSGGNEQFF. This chain joins TRBV18 and TRBJ2-1; TRBD2 agrees at 11 bases. Trimming removed 0 bases from V and 6 bases from J; junction bases left unmatched: 1. The CDR3 spans 15 residues. Germline V gene data show CDR1 as KGHSH and CDR2 as LQKENI.